This T cell receptor beta chain was documented in a study of T cells in Graves' hyperthyroidism and ophthalmopathy. Study observations and caveats: Model-based prediction identified ophthalmopathy a median roughly 5.9 months prior to its onset. Ophthalmopathy was distinguished from stable hyperthyroidism by 13 V-J signatures. Blood shared most expanded thyroid clonotypes above 0.001.

RNA transcripts provided the source from which TCR beta CDR3 regions were amplified. The HTBI primer set drove a first-round RT-PCR of the TCR CDR3. From the multiplex PCR reads, TCRdb called clonotypes with MiXCR, one entry per CDR3 protein. Here the sample spans a few hundred thousand distinct CDR3 sequences, less than 20% being singletons. There are many counts of this clonotype. Its target is not known. Isolation of PBMCs was performed on 9.5 to 10 ml fresh peripheral blood. CDR3 length equals 15 residues. CDR1 SGHAT and CDR2 FQNNGV come from the germline V gene. The germline V and J ends were trimmed by 5 bases and 2 bases, with 14 bases remaining between them.

The receptor was isolated from a woman under 40 with Graves' hyperthyroidism. The sample taken for sequencing was blood. The chain carries TRBV11-2 and TRBJ2-3; D is unclear. CDR3 protein: CASSPTGLHTDTQYF. CDR3 in DNA: TGTGCCAGCAGCCCCACTGGGCTCCACACAGATACGCAGTATTTT.